Listed here are 17 T cell receptor beta chains from one sample, sequenced in a study of blood T cells in healthy people across ages. Primed by a sample-barcoded 5' primer and a J-beta primer mix, a second PCR proceeded for roughly 7 to 11 cycles. Each CDR3 protein is one row after TCRdb ran MiXCR on the 5' RACE reads. This repertoire shows around 1.7 million distinct CDR3 sequences, roughly 28% found once; its top ten account for roughly 8.2%. The sample was blood. Source of these receptors: a woman in her twenties or thirties in good health.

The chain is built from TRBV7-7 and TRBJ2-5; D gene unclear. This CDR3 has 13 residues. The V end was cut by 0 bases, the J end by 6 bases, with 8 bases between. Germline V gene sequence: CDR1 SSHAT, CDR2 FNYEAQ (reference sequence). CDR3 bases: TGTGCCAGCAGCTTAGCCCCCAAGAAGACCCAGTACTTC. Its protein is CASSLAPKKTQYF. Variable domain in full (rest from reference TRBV7-7 and TRBJ2-5): GAGVSQSPRYKVTKRGQDVTLRCDPISSHATLYWYQQALGQGPEFLTYFNYEAQPDKSGLPSDRFSAERPEGSISTLTIQRTEQRDSAMYRCASSLAPKKTQYFGPGTRLLVL.

This chain links TRBV3-1 with TRBJ2-3; no definite D call. Trimming stripped 4 bases from V and 2 bases from J, with 10 bases between. The CDR3 is made up of 14 amino acids. In germline, CDR1 is LGHDT, CDR2 YNNKEL (reference sequence). CDR3 nucleotides: TGTGCCAGCAGCCCCCGGGTAGCCACAGATACGCAGTATTTT. Residues: CASSPRVATDTQYF.

The table lists this clonotype with a count of one. The rearrangement uses TRBV7-2 and TRBJ1-1, with D unresolved. CDR1 and CDR2 (germline): SGHTA, FQGNSA. V dropped 2 bases and J dropped 2 bases, with 9 bases sitting between them. The CDR3 extends over 14 amino acids. The CDR3, as DNA: TGTGCCAGCAGCTTAATGTCCGGAAACACTGAAGCTTTCTTT. It is translated as CASSLMSGNTEAFF.

The chain is built from TRBV5-1 and TRBJ1-1; 12 nucleotides line up with TRBD1. The V and J ends lost 2 bases and 9 bases, in that order; junction bases with no gene match: 11. CDR1 SGHRS and CDR2 YFSETQ come from the germline V gene. This CDR3 is 16 amino acids long. The CDR3 nucleotides read TGCGCCAGCAGCTTAACCTCCGGGACAGGGGGCATGAAAGCTTTCTTT. The encoded protein is CASSLTSGTGGMKAFF. Drawing the rest from reference TRBV5-1 and TRBJ1-1, the complete variable domain is KAGVTQTPRYLIKTRGQQVTLSCSPISGHRSVSWYQQTPGQGLQFLFEYFSETQRNKGNFPGRFSGRQFSNSRSEMNVSTLELGDSALYLCASSLTSGTGGMKAFFGQGTRLTVV.

A remark on this clonotype: One end of the junction does not line up with germline, which may come from a read error. The J gene is TRBJ1-2, the V gene TRBV29-1; D uncertain. The CDR3 is made up of 10 amino acids. Germline values: CDR1 SQVTM, CDR2 ANQGSEA. The CDR3 coding sequence is TGCAGCATTGAGGGCGGTGACTACACCTTC. Protein product: CSIEGGDYTF.

This clonotype was observed a handful of times. The genes are TRBV20-1 and TRBJ2-2; D perhaps matches TRBD2 (5 bases). CDR1 is DFQATT, CDR2 SNEGSKA, per germline (reference sequence). The CDR3 runs to 14 residues. Trimming took off 3 bases at V and 4 bases at J, with 12 bases between the two ends. The chain's CDR3 is CSAREVLVTGELFF. CDR3 sequence (DNA): TGCAGTGCTAGGGAGGTACTAGTCACCGGGGAGCTGTTTTTT.

This clonotype has a count of ten or more. V usage is TRBV25-1 and J usage is TRBJ2-7; TRBD2 is a possible D gene (6 bases). The CDR3 sequence is 16 residues long. Trimming took 5 bases from V and 0 from J, leaving 17 bases between them. Per the germline V gene, CDR1 is MGHDK and CDR2 is SYGVNS. The DNA for the CDR3 is TGTGCCAGCAGTAATTCCGGGACTGGTAACTCCTACGAGCAGTACTTC. Residues: CASSNSGTGNSYEQYF.

This clonotype was counted a few times. The rearrangement joins TRBV6-2 or TRBV6-3 to TRBJ2-5; D possibly uses TRBD1 or TRBD2 (5 bases each). Trimming removed 7 bases at V and 5 bases at J, with 20 bases between. This CDR3 contains 15 residues. Per the germline V gene, CDR1 is MNHEY and CDR2 is SVGEGT. CDR3 sequence reads: CASTSGTSPVETQYF. As DNA, the CDR3 is TGTGCCAGCACCTCCGGGACCAGCCCCGTCGAGACCCAGTACTTC.

The chain combines TRBV20-1 with TRBJ1-1; 7 bases align to TRBD1. From germline, CDR1 is DFQATT and CDR2 SNEGSKA (reference sequence). With V trimmed by 1 base and J by 0 bases, 2 bases remained unmatched. The CDR3 sequence is 14 residues long. The CDR3 DNA reads as TGCAGTGCTAGAGTGGACAGGATGAACACTGAAGCTTTCTTT. Translated, it gives CSARVDRMNTEAFF.

The CDR3 DNA is TGTGCCAGCAGCGTAGAGTCCCGGGAGGAGACCCAGTACTTC. This codes for CASSVESREETQYF. V usage is TRBV9 and J usage is TRBJ2-5; the D gene is possibly TRBD2 (6 bases). Germline V CDR1 and CDR2: SGDLS, YYNGEE. The CDR3 has 14 residues. Trimming shortened V by 0 bases and J by 5 bases, and 11 bases separated the two germline ends.

This clonotype was counted only a few times. A read error may account for a junction end that differs from germline. The V gene is TRBV29-1, the J gene TRBJ1-3; D is undetermined. Germline V CDR1 and CDR2: SQVTM, ANQGSEA. This CDR3 comprises 12 residues. CDR3 region: CSVARSGNTVYF. The CDR3 coding sequence is TGCAGCGTTGCCCGCTCTGGAAACACCGTATATTTT.

This clonotype was recorded only once. This may arise from a read error, as a much more abundant clone is one base away. The chain couples TRBV5-1 to TRBJ1-2; D may be TRBD1 (6 bases). From germline, CDR1 is SGHRS and CDR2 YFSETQ. With 0 bases removed from V and 7 bases from J, the gap between germline ends came to 16 bases. This CDR3 has 15 residues. DNA for the CDR3: TGCGCCAGCAGCTTGGGTGGACAGATTTGGTCTGGCTACACCTTC. It is translated as CASSLGGQIWSGYTF.

This clonotype was detected only a few times. At one boundary the junction diverges from the germline segment, which might be a read error. The chain combines TRBV28 with TRBJ1-2; 9 bases match TRBD1. CDR3 length: 14 residues. From germline, CDR1 is MDHEN and CDR2 SYDVKM. This CDR3 reads CASSLGTGPYGYIF. The CDR3 DNA is TGTGCCAGCAGTTTAGGGACAGGGCCCTATGGCTACATCTTC.

This rearrangement joins TRBV20-1 to TRBJ2-7, with D possibly being TRBD1 or TRBD2 (5 bases each). Trimming removed 4 bases at V and 2 bases at J, with 12 bases between. Germline CDR1 and CDR2: DFQATT and SNEGSKA (reference sequence). The CDR3 has 13 amino acids. CDR3 loop: CSATGTEAYEQYF. DNA for the CDR3: TGCAGTGCTACCGGGACGGAAGCCTACGAGCAGTACTTC.

J is TRBJ2-1 and V is TRBV25-1, with D uncertain. Germline CDR1 MGHDK, CDR2 SYGVNS. V gave up 5 bases and J gave up 7 bases, with 12 bases separating them. CDR3 length equals 13 residues. The CDR3 sequence is CASSKGALNEQFF. CDR3 DNA: TGTGCCAGCAGTAAGGGCGCCTTAAATGAGCAGTTCTTC.

This chain uses TRBV6-5 with TRBJ1-2, with TRBD1 matching 7 bases. Trimming removed 5 bases from V and 7 bases from J; junction bases left unmatched: 4. Germline V gene data show CDR1 as MNHEY and CDR2 as SVGAGI. The CDR3 spans 12 residues. CDR3 bases: TGTGCCAGCAGTAGCCGGGACAGTGGCTACACCTTC. Translating gives CASSSRDSGYTF.

This chain joins TRBV27 and TRBJ2-2; TRBD2 matches 14 bases. The CDR3 spans 15 residues. The ends lost 6 bases at V and 5 bases at J; junction bases unmatched: 2. Germline-derived CDR1 and CDR2 are MNHEY and SMNVEV (reference sequence). CDR3 loop: CASRGLAGATGELFF. In DNA form, the CDR3 reads TGTGCCAGCAGGGGACTAGCGGGAGCTACCGGGGAGCTGTTTTTT.